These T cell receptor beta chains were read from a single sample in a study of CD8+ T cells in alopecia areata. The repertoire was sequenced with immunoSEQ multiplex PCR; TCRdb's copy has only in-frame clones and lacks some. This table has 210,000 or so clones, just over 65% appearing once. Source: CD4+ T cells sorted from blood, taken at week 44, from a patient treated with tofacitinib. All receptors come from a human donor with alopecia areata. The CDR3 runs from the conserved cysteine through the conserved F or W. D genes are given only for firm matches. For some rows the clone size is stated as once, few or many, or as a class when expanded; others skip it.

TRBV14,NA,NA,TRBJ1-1,CASSQPTSRNTEAFF,TGTGCCAGCAGCCAACCCACGTCACGGAACACTGAAGCTTTCTTT
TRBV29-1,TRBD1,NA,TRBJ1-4,CSTLGDSSNEKLFF,TGCAGCACCTTAGGGGACAGTAGTAATGAAAAACTGTTTTTT
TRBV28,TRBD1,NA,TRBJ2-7,CASSGTGVAVGEQYF,TGTGCCAGCAGCGGGACAGGGGTCGCCGTAGGGGAGCAGTACTTC
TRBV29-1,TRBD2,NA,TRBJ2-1,CSVVYSGASYNEQFF,TGCAGCGTTGTTTATAGCGGGGCCTCCTACAATGAGCAGTTCTTC
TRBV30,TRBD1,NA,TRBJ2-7,CAWSVGLQGLYEQYF,TGTGCCTGGAGTGTAGGCCTACAGGGGCTCTACGAGCAGTACTTC
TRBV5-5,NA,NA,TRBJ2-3,CASSFRTSTDTQYF,TGTGCCAGCAGCTTCCGGACTAGCACAGATACGCAGTATTTT
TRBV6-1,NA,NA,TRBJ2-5,CASSRGLGETQYF,TGTGCCAGCAGTCGGGGACTGGGAGAGACCCAGTACTTC
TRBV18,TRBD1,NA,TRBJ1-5,CASSRQGQGETQPQHF,TGTGCCAGCTCCCGACAGGGACAGGGCGAGACTCAGCCCCAGCATTTT
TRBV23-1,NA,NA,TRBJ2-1,CASSPPEHSEFF,TGCGCCAGCAGTCCCCCGGAGCATTCGGAGTTCTTC
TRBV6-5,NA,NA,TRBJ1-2,CASSYGVDGLRHGYTF,TGTGCCAGCAGTTACGGGGTGGACGGTTTGAGACATGGCTACACCTTC
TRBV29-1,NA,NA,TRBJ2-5,CSVVLPAKETQYF,TGCAGCGTTGTACTCCCGGCAAAAGAGACCCAGTACTTC
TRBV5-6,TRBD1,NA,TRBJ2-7,CASSLGTVSYEQYF,TGTGCCAGCAGCCTCGGGACAGTCTCCTACGAGCAGTACTTC
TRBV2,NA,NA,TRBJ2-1,CASSSANGVEQFF,TGTGCCAGCAGTTCTGCTAACGGGGTTGAGCAGTTCTTC
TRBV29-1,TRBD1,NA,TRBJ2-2,CSVLQGANTGELFF,TGCAGCGTATTGCAGGGGGCGAACACCGGGGAGCTGTTTTTT
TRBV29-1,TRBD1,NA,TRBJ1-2,CSVVRGQFDGYTF,TGCAGCGTTGTTAGGGGACAGTTTGATGGCTACACCTTC
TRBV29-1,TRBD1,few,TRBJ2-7,CSVAGTGMGEQYF,TGCAGCGTTGCGGGGACAGGGATGGGAGAGCAGTACTTC
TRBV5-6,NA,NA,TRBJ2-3,CASRVRGASTDTQYF,TGTGCCAGCAGAGTCCGGGGGGCCTCCACAGATACGCAGTATTTT
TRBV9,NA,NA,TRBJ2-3,CASSGGLYTDTQYF,TGTGCCAGCAGCGGAGGACTATACACAGATACGCAGTATTTT
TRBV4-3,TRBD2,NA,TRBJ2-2,CASSQERGTGELFF,TGCGCCAGCAGCCAAGAGCGGGGGACCGGGGAGCTGTTTTTT
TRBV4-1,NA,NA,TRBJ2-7,CASSQVDLTAFGEQYF,TGCGCCAGCAGCCAAGTTGATCTAACGGCATTTGGCGAGCAGTACTTC
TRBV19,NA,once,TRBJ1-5,CASSYLGNQPQHF,TGTGCCAGTAGTTACCTAGGAAATCAGCCCCAGCATTTT
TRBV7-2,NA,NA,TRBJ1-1,CASRDLRVREAFF,TGTGCCAGCAGGGACCTGAGGGTAAGAGAAGCTTTCTTT
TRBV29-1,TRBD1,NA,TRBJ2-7,CSVRTGLTYEQYF,TGCAGCGTCAGGACAGGGTTAACCTACGAGCAGTACTTC
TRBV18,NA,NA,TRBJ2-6,CASSPGRANVLTF,TGTGCCAGCTCACCGGGGCGGGCCAACGTCCTGACTTTC
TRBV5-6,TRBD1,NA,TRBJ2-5,CASSLPWGQGRETQYF,TGTGCCAGCAGCTTGCCTTGGGGACAGGGGAGAGAGACCCAGTACTTC
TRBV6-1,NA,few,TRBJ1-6,CASLAGRQWNSPLHF,TGTGCCAGCCTCGCGGGGAGACAGTGGAATTCACCCCTCCACTTT
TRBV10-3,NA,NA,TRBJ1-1,CAISVKDGEAFF,TGTGCCATCAGTGTCAAGGACGGTGAAGCTTTCTTT
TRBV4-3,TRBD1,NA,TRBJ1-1,CASSQVLTGTGGVTEAFF,TGCGCCAGCAGCCAAGTGCTAACCGGGACAGGGGGGGTCACTGAAGCTTTCTTT
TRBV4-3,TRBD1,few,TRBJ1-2,CASSQDTQGADYGYTF,TGCGCCAGCAGCCAAGATACGCAGGGGGCGGACTATGGCTACACCTTC
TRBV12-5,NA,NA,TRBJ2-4,CASGLEQPNIQYF,TGTGCTAGTGGTTTAGAACAGCCAAACATTCAGTACTTC
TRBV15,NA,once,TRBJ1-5,CATSRTLEGGQPQHF,TGTGCCACCAGCAGGACACTCGAGGGGGGCCAGCCCCAGCATTTT
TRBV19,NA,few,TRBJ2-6,CASSPVLSSGANVLTF,TGTGCCAGTAGTCCGGTTTTGAGCTCTGGGGCCAACGTCCTGACTTTC
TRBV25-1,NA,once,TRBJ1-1,CASSESIWVGAKNTEAFF,TGTGCCAGCAGTGAATCAATTTGGGTAGGCGCAAAGAACACTGAAGCTTTCTTT
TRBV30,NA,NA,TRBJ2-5,CAWNLRVGQETQYF,TGTGCCTGGAACCTAAGGGTTGGCCAAGAGACCCAGTACTTC
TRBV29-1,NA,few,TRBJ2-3,CSVGPQGSGTDTQYF,TGCAGCGTTGGTCCCCAGGGAAGTGGAACAGATACGCAGTATTTT
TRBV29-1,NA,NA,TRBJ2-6,CSVQEQANYGSGANVLTF,TGCAGCGTCCAAGAACAGGCAAACTATGGATCTGGGGCCAACGTCCTGACTTTC